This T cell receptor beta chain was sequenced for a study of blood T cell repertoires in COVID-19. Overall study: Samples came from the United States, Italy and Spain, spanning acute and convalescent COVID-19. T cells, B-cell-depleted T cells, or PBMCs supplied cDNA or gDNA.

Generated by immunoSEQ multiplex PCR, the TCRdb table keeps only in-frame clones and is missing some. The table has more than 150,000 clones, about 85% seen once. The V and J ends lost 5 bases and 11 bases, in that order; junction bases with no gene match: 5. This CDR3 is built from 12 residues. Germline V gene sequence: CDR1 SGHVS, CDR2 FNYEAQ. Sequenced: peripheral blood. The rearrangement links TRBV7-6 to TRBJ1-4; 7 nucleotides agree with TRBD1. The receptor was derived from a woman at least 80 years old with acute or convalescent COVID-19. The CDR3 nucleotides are TGTGCCAGCAGCCGGCAGGGGGAGAAACTGTTTTTT. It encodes CASSRQGEKLFF.